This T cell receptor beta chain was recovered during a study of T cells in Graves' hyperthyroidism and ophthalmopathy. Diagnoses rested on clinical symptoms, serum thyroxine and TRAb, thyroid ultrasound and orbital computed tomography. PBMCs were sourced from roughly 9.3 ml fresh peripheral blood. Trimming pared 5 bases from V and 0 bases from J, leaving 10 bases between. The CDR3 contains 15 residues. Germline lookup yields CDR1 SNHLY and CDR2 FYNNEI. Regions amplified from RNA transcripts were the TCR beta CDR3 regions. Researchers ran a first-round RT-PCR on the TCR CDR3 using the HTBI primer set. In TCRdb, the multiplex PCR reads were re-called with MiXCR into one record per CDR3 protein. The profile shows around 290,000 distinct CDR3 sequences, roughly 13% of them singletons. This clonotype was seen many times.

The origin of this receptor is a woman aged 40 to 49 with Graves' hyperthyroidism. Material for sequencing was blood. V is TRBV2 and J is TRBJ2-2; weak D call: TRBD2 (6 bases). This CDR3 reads CASSRQRANTGELFF. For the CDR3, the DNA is TGTGCCAGCAGTAGACAGCGGGCGAACACCGGGGAGCTGTTTTTT. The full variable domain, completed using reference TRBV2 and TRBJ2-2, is EPEVTQTPSHQVTQMGQEVILRCVPISNHLYFYWYRQILGQKVEFLVSFYNNEISEKSEIFDDQFSVERPDGSNFTLKIRSTKLEDSAMYFCASSRQRANTGELFFGEGSRLTVL.